The 13 T cell receptor beta chains given below trace back to one sample, sequenced in a study of shared clonotypes between healthy human individuals. Produced via immunoSEQ multiplex PCR; TCRdb's table is partial and in-frame only. The sample includes about 2.3 million clones, 80% to 95% of them seen just once. The specimen sequenced was naive CD4+ T cells from PBMCs. Stated subset: CD45RA+ positively selected. These receptor sequences come from a man between 18 and 35 years old in good health. Some clones in this sample may be carry-over from other donors' samples.

V and J are TRBV5-1 and TRBJ2-5; 8 nucleotides line up with TRBD2. V gave up 4 bases and J gave up 4 bases; unmatched junction bases: 9. CDR3 length: 15 amino acids. Germline CDR1 is SGHRS and CDR2 is YFSETQ. The CDR3: CASSPGLVGSETQYF. CDR3 in DNA: TGCGCCAGCAGCCCGGGACTAGTAGGGTCAGAGACCCAGTACTTC.

The V gene is TRBV7-6, the J gene TRBJ2-3; 10 bases align to TRBD1. The CDR3 contains 18 residues. J lost 1 base, V lost 2 bases, and 9 bases had no gene match. Germline V gene data show CDR1 as SGHVS and CDR2 as FNYEAQ. Here the CDR3 reads CASSLPSDRGPCTDTQYF. CDR3 nucleotides: TGTGCCAGCAGCTTACCCTCAGACAGGGGGCCCTGCACAGATACGCAGTATTTT.

The V gene is TRBV18, the J gene TRBJ2-7, with 8 bases matching TRBD2. The CDR3 sequence is 17 residues long. J lost 6 bases, V lost 3 bases, and 16 bases had no gene match. Germline V gene sequence: CDR1 KGHSH, CDR2 LQKENI. The CDR3: CASSPGNSGGRDTEQYF. As DNA, the CDR3 is TGTGCCAGCTCACCGGGAAACTCGGGGGGGAGGGATACCGAGCAGTACTTC.

The rearrangement uses TRBV9 and TRBJ2-3, with 8 bases fitting TRBD2. Germline V lookup: CDR1 SGDLS, CDR2 YYNGEE. The CDR3 spans 16 residues. V was pared by 7 bases and J by 0 bases, with 10 bases of the junction left unmatched. CDR3 in amino acids: CASRAGGELSTDTQYF. The CDR3 nucleotides read TGTGCCAGCCGCGCGGGGGGTGAACTTAGCACAGATACGCAGTATTTT.

J is TRBJ1-2 and V is TRBV19, with TRBD1 as a possible D gene (5 bases). V gave up 5 bases and J gave up 3 bases, with 16 bases separating them. This CDR3 spans 15 amino acids. Germline V gene lookup returns CDR1 LNHDA and CDR2 SQIVND (reference sequence). The CDR3 loop reads CASSPRGERDYGYTF. CDR3 coding DNA: TGTGCCAGTAGTCCTCGGGGGGAACGAGACTATGGCTACACCTTC.

The V call is TRBV5-1, the J call TRBJ2-5; D is unclear. V was trimmed by 0 bases and J by 3 bases, leaving 12 bases between them. The CDR3 totals 15 residues. CDR1 SGHRS and CDR2 YFSETQ come from the germline V gene. The CDR3 region has the DNA TGCGCCAGCAGCTTGGTGGCAGGCCCCGAAGAGACCCAGTACTTC. Protein: CASSLVAGPEETQYF.

The genes are TRBV6-1 and TRBJ1-2, with D possibly TRBD1 on 5 matching bases. This CDR3 has 13 amino acids. Trimming removed 3 bases from V and 6 bases from J, with 11 bases in between. The germline V gene encodes CDR1 MNHNS and CDR2 SASEGT. DNA of the CDR3: TGTGCCAGCAGTGAGACAGTTTATAATGGCTACACCTTC. This gives the protein CASSETVYNGYTF.

This rearrangement joins TRBV5-1 to TRBJ2-7, with D tentatively TRBD2 (5 bases). This CDR3 spans 13 amino acids. The germline gives CDR1 SGHRS, CDR2 YFSETQ. V lost 0 bases to trimming and J lost 6 bases, with 10 bases between them. CDR3 amino acids: CASSLGGPGEQYF. In nucleotides, the CDR3 is TGCGCCAGCAGCTTGGGAGGGCCGGGCGAGCAGTACTTC.

This chain uses TRBV6-6 with TRBJ1-4; 9 positions match TRBD1. The CDR3 length is 13 residues. V lost 4 bases and J lost 7; bases outside the gene matches: 1. The germline V gene encodes CDR1 MNHNY and CDR2 SVGAGI (reference sequence). CDR3 sequence reads: CASSWDRVEKLFF. CDR3 nucleotides: TGTGCCAGCAGTTGGGACAGGGTTGAAAAACTGTTTTTT.

The rearrangement joins TRBV7-9 to TRBJ2-3; D might be TRBD1 or TRBD2, each matching 5 bases. Germline V CDR1 and CDR2: SEHNR, FQNEAQ (reference sequence). This CDR3 comprises 16 residues. V shed 4 bases and J shed 3 bases, with 17 bases lying between them. CDR3 sequence reads: CASSYKTGTKTDTQYF. The CDR3 bases are TGTGCCAGCAGCTACAAAACCGGGACCAAAACAGATACGCAGTATTTT.

The gene calls are TRBV7-3 and TRBJ2-5, with TRBD2 matching over 8 bases. Germline V gene lookup returns CDR1 SGHTA and CDR2 FQGTGA. The CDR3 contains 16 residues. V shed 1 base and J 2 bases; nucleotides not matched to a gene: 6. CDR3 DNA: TGTGCCAGCAGCTTAAATCCTAGCGGGCCTCAAGAGACCCAGTACTTC. Its translation: CASSLNPSGPQETQYF.

This sequence joins TRBV19 and TRBJ2-1; TRBD2 matches 8 bases. This CDR3 has 18 amino acids. The junction had 16 bases not matched to a gene; V was cut back by 3 bases and J by 6 bases. Per the germline V gene, CDR1 is LNHDA and CDR2 is SQIVND (reference sequence). CDR3 in DNA: TGTGCCAGTAGTATTCGCCCCCCAGTAGCGGGAACCTTCAATGAGCAGTTCTTC. This gives the protein CASSIRPPVAGTFNEQFF.

This rearrangement joins TRBV11-2 to TRBJ2-7, with 14 bases lining up with TRBD2. The CDR3 covers 17 residues. J was trimmed by 2 bases and V by 4 bases; bases with no gene match: 7. The germline V gene has CDR1 SGHAT and CDR2 FQNNGV. CDR3 amino acids: CASSSALGLAGAYEQYF. The CDR3 coding sequence is TGTGCCAGCAGCTCGGCCCTGGGACTAGCGGGAGCCTACGAGCAGTACTTC.